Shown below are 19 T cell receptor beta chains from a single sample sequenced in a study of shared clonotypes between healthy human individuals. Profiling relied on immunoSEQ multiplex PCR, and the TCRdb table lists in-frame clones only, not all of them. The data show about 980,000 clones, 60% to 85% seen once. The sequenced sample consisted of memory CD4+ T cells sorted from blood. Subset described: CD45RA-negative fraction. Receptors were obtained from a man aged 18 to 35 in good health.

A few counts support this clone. The CDR3 DNA reads TGTGCCAGCAGCTTAACAGGGATTGAAGCTTTCTTT. This translates into CASSLTGIEAFF. The rearrangement uses TRBV7-8 and TRBJ1-1, with D maybe TRBD1 (6 bases). Looked up from germline, CDR1 is SGHVS and CDR2 is FQNEAQ. V lost 2 bases, J lost 7 bases, and 8 bases lay in between. This CDR3 is built from 12 residues. Filled out from reference TRBV7-8 and TRBJ1-1, the complete variable domain reads GAGVSQSPRYKVAKRGQDVALRCDPISGHVSLFWYQQALGQGPEFLTYFQNEAQLDKSGLPSDRFFAERPEGSVSTLKIQRTQQEDSAVYLCASSLTGIEAFFGQGTRLTVV.

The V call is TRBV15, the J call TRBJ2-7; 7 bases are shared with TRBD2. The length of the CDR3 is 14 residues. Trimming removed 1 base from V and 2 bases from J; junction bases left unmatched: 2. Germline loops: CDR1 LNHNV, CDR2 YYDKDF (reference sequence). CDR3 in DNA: TGTGCCACCAGCAGAGGCGGGAGTACCTACGAGCAGTACTTC. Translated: CATSRGGSTYEQYF.

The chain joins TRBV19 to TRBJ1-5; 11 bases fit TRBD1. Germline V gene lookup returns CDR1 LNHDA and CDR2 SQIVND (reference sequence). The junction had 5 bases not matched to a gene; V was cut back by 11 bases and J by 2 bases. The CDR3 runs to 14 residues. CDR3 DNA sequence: TGTGCCGCAGGGGGACAGGGGGGCAATCAGCCCCAGCATTTT. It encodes CAAGGQGGNQPQHF.

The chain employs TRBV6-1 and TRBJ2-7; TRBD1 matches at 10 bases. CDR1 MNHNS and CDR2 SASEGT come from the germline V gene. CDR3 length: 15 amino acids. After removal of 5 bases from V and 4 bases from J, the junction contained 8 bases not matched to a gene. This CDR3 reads CASSRGQGGTYEQYF. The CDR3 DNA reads TGTGCCAGCAGTCGAGGACAGGGGGGTACTTACGAGCAGTACTTC.

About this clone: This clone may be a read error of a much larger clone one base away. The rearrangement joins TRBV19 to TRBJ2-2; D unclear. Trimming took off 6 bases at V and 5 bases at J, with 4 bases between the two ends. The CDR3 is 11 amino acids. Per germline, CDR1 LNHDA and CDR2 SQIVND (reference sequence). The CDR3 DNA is TGTGCCAGTAGAACAACCGGGGAGCTGTTTTTT. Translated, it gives CASRTTGELFF.

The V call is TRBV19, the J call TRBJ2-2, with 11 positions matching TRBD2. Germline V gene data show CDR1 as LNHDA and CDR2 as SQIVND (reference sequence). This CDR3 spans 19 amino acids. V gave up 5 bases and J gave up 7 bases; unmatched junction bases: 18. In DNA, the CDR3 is TGTGCCAGTAGTCCCGTTATACTAGCGGGAGTCATCGGAATCGGGGAGCTGTTTTTT. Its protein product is CASSPVILAGVIGIGELFF. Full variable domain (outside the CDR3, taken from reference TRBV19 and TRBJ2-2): DGGITQSPKYLFRKEGQNVTLSCEQNLNHDAMYWYRQDPGQGLRLIYYSQIVNDFQKGDIAEGYSVSREKKESFPLTVTSAQKNPTAFYLCASSPVILAGVIGIGELFFGEGSRLTVL.

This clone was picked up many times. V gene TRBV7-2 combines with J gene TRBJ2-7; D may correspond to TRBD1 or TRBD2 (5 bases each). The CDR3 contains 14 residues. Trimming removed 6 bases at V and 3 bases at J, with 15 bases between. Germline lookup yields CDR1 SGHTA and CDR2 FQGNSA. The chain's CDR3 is CASRAVGTDYEQYF. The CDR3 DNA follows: TGTGCCAGCAGAGCTGTCGGGACCGACTACGAGCAGTACTTC.

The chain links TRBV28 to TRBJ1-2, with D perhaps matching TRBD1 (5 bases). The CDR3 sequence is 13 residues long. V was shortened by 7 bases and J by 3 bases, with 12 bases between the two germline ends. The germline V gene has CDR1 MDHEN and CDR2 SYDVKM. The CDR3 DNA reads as TGTGCCAGCACACCTGGGACCGACTATGGCTACACCTTC. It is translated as CASTPGTDYGYTF.

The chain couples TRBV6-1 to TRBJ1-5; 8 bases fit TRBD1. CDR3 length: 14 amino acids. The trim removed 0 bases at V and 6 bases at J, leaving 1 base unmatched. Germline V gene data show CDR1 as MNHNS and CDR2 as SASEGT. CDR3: CASSEAQGAQPQHF. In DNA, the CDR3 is TGTGCCAGCAGTGAAGCGCAGGGGGCTCAGCCCCAGCATTTT.

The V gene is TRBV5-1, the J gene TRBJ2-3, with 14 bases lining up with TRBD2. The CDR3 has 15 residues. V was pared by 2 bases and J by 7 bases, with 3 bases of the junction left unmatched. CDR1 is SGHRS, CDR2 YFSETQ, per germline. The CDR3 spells CASSFGLAGGYTQYF. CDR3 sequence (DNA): TGCGCCAGCAGCTTCGGACTAGCGGGAGGCTATACGCAGTATTTT.

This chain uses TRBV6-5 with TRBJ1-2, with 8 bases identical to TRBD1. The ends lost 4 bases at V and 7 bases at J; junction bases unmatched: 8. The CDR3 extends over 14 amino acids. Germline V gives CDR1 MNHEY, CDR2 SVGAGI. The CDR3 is CASSSLQGGGGYTF. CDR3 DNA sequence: TGTGCCAGCAGTTCCCTACAGGGGGGCGGTGGCTACACCTTC.

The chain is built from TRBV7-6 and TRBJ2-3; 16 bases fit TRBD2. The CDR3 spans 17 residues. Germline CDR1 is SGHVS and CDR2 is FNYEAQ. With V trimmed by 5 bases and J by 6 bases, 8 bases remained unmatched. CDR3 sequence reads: CASSPGTSGGGYDTQYF. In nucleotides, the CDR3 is TGTGCCAGCAGCCCCGGGACTAGCGGGGGGGGATACGATACGCAGTATTTT.

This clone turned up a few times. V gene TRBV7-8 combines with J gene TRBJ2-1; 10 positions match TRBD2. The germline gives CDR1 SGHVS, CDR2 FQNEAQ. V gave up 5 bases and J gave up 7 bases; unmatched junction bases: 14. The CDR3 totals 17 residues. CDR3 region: CASSPRQRTSGINEQFF. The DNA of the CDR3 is TGTGCCAGCAGCCCGCGACAAAGGACTAGCGGTATTAATGAGCAGTTCTTC.

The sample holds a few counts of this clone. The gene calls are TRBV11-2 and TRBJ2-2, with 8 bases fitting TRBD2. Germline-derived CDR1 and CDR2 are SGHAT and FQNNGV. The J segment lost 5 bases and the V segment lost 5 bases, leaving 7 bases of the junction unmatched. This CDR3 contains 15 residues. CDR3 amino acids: CASSQGLVRTGELFF. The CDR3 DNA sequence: TGTGCCAGCAGCCAGGGACTAGTGAGGACCGGGGAGCTGTTTTTT.

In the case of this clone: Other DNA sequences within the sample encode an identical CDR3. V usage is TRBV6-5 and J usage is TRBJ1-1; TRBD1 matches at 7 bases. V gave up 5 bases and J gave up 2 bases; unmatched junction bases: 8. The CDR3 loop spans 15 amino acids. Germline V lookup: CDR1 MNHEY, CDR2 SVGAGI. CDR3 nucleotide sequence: TGTGCCAGCAGTCCACGGGACAGACTAAACACTGAAGCTTTCTTT. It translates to CASSPRDRLNTEAFF.

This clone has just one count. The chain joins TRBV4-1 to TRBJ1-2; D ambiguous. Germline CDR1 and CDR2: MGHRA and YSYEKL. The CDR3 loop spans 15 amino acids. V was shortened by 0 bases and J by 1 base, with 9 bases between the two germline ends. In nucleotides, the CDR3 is TGCGCCAGCAGCCAAGAAGAGCGCCTTAACTATGGCTACACCTTC. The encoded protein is CASSQEERLNYGYTF.

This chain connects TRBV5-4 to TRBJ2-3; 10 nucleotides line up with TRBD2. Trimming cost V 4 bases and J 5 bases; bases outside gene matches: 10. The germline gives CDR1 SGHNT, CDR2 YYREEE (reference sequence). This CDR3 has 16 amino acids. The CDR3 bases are TGTGCCAGCAGCCGGAGGCTTAGCGGGGGGATAGATACGCAGTATTTT. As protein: CASSRRLSGGIDTQYF. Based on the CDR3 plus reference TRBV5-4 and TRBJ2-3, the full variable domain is ETGVTQSPTHLIKTRGQQVTLRCSSQSGHNTVSWYQQALGQGPQFIFQYYREEENGRGNFPPRFSGLQFPNYSSELNVNALELDDSALYLCASSRRLSGGIDTQYFGPGTRLTVL.

CDR3 amino acids: CASSLAGVVNSYNSPLHF. The CDR3 DNA is TGTGCCAGCAGCTTGGCAGGGGTAGTCAACTCCTATAATTCACCCCTCCACTTT. The chain recombines TRBV7-2 with TRBJ1-6; maybe TRBD1 (6 bases). The germline V gene encodes CDR1 SGHTA and CDR2 FQGNSA. Trimming pared 3 bases from V and 0 bases from J, leaving 15 bases between. The CDR3 sequence is 18 residues long.

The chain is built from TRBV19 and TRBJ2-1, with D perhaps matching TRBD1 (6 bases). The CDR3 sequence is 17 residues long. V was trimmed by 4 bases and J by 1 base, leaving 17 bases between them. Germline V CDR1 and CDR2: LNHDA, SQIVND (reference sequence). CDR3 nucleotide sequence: TGTGCCAGTAGTAGGGACCGGGACACGGGTTCCTACAATGAGCAGTTCTTC. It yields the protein CASSRDRDTGSYNEQFF.